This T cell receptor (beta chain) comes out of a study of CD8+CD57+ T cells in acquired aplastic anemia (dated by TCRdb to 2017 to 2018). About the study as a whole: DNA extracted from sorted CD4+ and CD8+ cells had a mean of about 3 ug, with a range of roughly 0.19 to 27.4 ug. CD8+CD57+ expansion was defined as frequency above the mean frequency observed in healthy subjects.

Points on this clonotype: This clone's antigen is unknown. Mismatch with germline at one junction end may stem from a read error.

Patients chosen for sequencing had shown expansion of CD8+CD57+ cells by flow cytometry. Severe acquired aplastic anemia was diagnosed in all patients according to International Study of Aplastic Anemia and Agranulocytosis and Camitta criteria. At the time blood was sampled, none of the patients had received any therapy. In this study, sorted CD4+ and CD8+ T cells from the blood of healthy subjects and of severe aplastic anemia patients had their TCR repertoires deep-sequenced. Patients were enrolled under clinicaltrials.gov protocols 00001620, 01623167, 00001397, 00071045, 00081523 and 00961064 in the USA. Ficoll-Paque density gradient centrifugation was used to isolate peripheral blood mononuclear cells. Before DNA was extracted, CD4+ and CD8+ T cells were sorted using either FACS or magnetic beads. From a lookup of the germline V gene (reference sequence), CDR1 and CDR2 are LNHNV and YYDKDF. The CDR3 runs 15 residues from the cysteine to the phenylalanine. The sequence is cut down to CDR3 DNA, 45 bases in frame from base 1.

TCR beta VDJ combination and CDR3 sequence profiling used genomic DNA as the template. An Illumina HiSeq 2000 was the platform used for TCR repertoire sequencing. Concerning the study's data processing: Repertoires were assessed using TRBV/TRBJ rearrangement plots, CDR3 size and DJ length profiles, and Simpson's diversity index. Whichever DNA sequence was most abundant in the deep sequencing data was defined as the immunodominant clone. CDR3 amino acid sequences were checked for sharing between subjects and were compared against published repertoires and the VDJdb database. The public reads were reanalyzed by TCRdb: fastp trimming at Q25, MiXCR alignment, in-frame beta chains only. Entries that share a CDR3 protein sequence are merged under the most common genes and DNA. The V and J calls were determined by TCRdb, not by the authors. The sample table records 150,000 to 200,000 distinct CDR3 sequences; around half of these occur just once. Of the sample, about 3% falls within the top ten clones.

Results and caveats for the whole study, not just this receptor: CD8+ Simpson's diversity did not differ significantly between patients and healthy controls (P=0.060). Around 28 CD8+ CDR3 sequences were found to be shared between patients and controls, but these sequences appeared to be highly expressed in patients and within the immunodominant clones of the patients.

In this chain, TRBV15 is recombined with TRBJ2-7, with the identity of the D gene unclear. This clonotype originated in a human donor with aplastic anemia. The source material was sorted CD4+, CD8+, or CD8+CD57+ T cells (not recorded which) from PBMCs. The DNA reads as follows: TGTGCCACTAGCAGAGATTCGGCCGGATCCTACGAGCAGTACTTC. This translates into CATSRDSAGSYEQYF. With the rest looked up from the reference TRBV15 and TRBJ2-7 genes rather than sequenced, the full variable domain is DAMVIQNPRYQVTQFGKPVTLSCSQTLNHNVMYWYQQKSSQAPKLLFHYYDKDFNNEADTPDNFQSRRPNTSFCFLDIRSPGLGDTAMYLCATSRDSAGSYEQYFGPGTRLTVT.